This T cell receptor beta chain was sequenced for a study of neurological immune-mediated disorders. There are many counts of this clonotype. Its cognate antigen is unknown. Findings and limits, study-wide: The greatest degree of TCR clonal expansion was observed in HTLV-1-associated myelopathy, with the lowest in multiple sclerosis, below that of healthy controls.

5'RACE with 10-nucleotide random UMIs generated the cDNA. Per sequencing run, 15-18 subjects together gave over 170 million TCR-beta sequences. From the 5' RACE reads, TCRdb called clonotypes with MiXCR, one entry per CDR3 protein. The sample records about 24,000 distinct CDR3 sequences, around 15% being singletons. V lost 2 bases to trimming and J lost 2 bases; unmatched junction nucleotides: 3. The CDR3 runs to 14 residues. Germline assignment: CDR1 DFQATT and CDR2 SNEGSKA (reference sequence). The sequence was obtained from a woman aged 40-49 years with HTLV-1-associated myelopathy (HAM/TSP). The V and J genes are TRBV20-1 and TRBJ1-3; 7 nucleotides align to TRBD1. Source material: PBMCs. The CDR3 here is CSARLQGAGNTIYF. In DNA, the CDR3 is TGCAGTGCTAGACTTCAGGGGGCTGGAAACACCATATATTTT.